This T cell receptor beta chain was found in a study of OX40 agonist ivuxolimab in advanced cancers. Study as a whole: Ivuxolimab is an agonistic anti-OX40 (CD134) antibody, and patients were treated with it.

Produced via immunoSEQ multiplex PCR; TCRdb's table is partial and in-frame only. This sample yields 35,000 to 45,000 clones, of which 75% to 90% are seen a single time; about 4.7% belongs to the top ten. Blood was sampled at baseline, cycle 4 day 1, and cycle 7 day 1. The CDR3 totals 14 residues. Germline V gene data show CDR1 as SEHNR and CDR2 as FQNEAQ (reference sequence). V gave up 8 bases and J gave up 8 bases; unmatched junction bases: 11. The V call is TRBV7-9, the J call TRBJ2-1, with TRBD1 matching over 8 bases. This sequence was found in an adult with an advanced solid tumor such as melanoma, head and neck, liver or kidney cancer. Sequenced material: CD4+ or CD8+ T cells sorted from blood, taken in a trial of the OX40 agonist ivuxolimab. The CDR3 loop reads CASAAGGIRDEQFF. CDR3 nucleotide sequence: TGTGCCAGCGCAGCAGGGGGCATCAGGGATGAGCAGTTCTTC.